What follows are 25 T cell receptor beta chains derived from one specimen sequenced in a study of metastatic and nonmetastatic thyroid tumors. Each patient went into thyroid surgery without having received any treatment. MiXCR was used by TCRdb to re-call the PCR reads. The data contain roughly 20,000 clones, about 11% of them seen just once; the ten biggest clones take up about 7.3%. Sequences were obtained from blood. These TCRs come from a female donor with papillary thyroid cancer or a benign thyroid nodule (not recorded which). Some clones in this sample may be carry-over from other donors' samples.

There are many counts of this clone. This chain connects TRBV5-1 to TRBJ2-3, with 8 bases that match TRBD2. The CDR3 is 16 residues long. Losses at the gene ends were 0 bases for V and 1 base for J; bases not matched to a gene: 4. CDR1 is SGHRS, CDR2 YFSETQ, per germline. The CDR3 region has the DNA TGCGCCAGCAGCTTGGCCGTGACTAGCGGCACAGATACGCAGTATTTT. Translating gives CASSLAVTSGTDTQYF.

This clone has a count of ten or more. The sample holds other DNA sequences that translate to the same CDR3. The rearrangement joins TRBV19 to TRBJ2-7, with D possibly matching TRBD2 (5 bases). There are 13 residues in the CDR3. Germline-derived CDR1 and CDR2 are LNHDA and SQIVND (reference sequence). V was clipped by 3 bases and J by 6 bases, with 12 bases between them. DNA of the CDR3: TGTGCCAGTAGTATTGGTACGCGGGTCGAGCAGTACTTC. The encoded protein is CASSIGTRVEQYF.

This clone occurred many times. This sequence joins TRBV3-1 and TRBJ2-7; D gene uncertain. Trimming left V 0 bases short and J 6 bases short, with 9 bases between. CDR3 size: 13 residues. Germline loops: CDR1 LGHDT, CDR2 YNNKEL (reference sequence). The CDR3 coding sequence is TGTGCCAGCAGCCAAGAGGTGGGTCTCGAGCAGTACTTC. It codes for CASSQEVGLEQYF.

For this clone: Just one base apart from a much larger clone, this may be a read error. This chain links TRBV4-1 with TRBJ1-5; D not certain. Germline V gene sequence: CDR1 MGHRA, CDR2 YSYEKL. The length of the CDR3 is 15 residues. The CDR3 spells CASSQGQGSNPPQHF. The CDR3 DNA sequence: TGCGCCAGCAGCCAAGGACAAGGGAGCAATCCGCCCCAGCATTTT.

This clone was seen at least ten times. This chain uses TRBV6-4 with TRBJ2-2; 10 nucleotides line up with TRBD2. The ends lost 5 bases at V and 3 bases at J; junction bases unmatched: 0. Germline V gene sequence: CDR1 MRHNA, CDR2 SNTAGT. This CDR3 is 14 amino acids long. CDR3 region: CASSLAGDTGELFF. In DNA form, the CDR3 reads TGTGCCAGCAGTCTAGCGGGAGACACCGGGGAGCTGTTTTTT.

This clone counts as medium-sized. The chain joins TRBV6-1 to TRBJ1-3; 10 nucleotides match TRBD1. The CDR3 length is 13 residues. Trimming took 10 bases from V and 8 from J; bases not matched to a gene: 8. Germline CDR1 is MNHNS and CDR2 is SASEGT. The CDR3 is CAILDRGGYTIYF. The DNA for the CDR3 is TGTGCCATCCTGGACAGGGGGGGATACACCATATATTTT.

This clone is medium-sized. The chain combines TRBV25-1 with TRBJ2-2; no firm D call. Germline lookup yields CDR1 MGHDK and CDR2 SYGVNS. V was clipped by 0 bases and J by 7 bases, with 6 bases between them. The CDR3 has 13 residues. The CDR3 loop is CASSEYRGGELFF. The DNA of the CDR3 is TGTGCCAGCAGTGAATACCGTGGCGGGGAGCTGTTTTTT.

The sample holds many counts of this clone. This rearrangement joins TRBV6-4 to TRBJ2-3; the match to TRBD2 covers 9 bases. Germline loops: CDR1 MRHNA, CDR2 SNTAGT. This CDR3 has 15 amino acids. V shed 7 bases and J 3 bases; nucleotides not matched to a gene: 8. The CDR3 DNA reads TGTGCCAGCAAGGCTAGCGGGATCGAGACAGATACGCAGTATTTT. Translated: CASKASGIETDTQYF.

There are many counts of this clone. The chain carries TRBV29-1 and TRBJ2-1, with 7 nucleotides matching TRBD2. The J segment lost 3 bases and the V segment lost 6 bases, leaving 5 bases of the junction unmatched. The CDR3 consists of 13 residues. CDR1 and CDR2 (germline): SQVTM, ANQGSEA. The CDR3 sequence is CSVGGSDYNEQFF. As DNA, the CDR3 is TGCAGCGTCGGCGGGAGTGACTACAATGAGCAGTTCTTC.

By share, this clone ranks as medium-sized. V usage is TRBV12-3 or TRBV12-4 and J usage is TRBJ1-6; D not resolved. The CDR3 covers 13 residues. Trimming took 4 bases from V and 10 from J, leaving 11 bases between them. The CDR3 spells CASSSQRNSPLHF. As DNA, the CDR3 is TGTGCCAGCAGTTCCCAACGAAACTCACCCCTCCACTTT.

This clone was detected ten times or more. This chain joins TRBV14 and TRBJ1-1, with unresolved D. This CDR3 region has 13 residues. V lost 2 bases, J lost 0 bases, and 4 bases lay in between. Germline CDR1 SGHDN, CDR2 FVKESK. CDR3 protein: CASSQSLNTEAFF. Written as DNA, the CDR3 is TGTGCCAGCAGCCAAAGTTTGAACACTGAAGCTTTCTTT.

This clone was recorded at least ten times. The J gene is TRBJ2-2, the V gene TRBV5-1; 12 nucleotides agree with TRBD2. V trimming: 2 bases; J trimming: 6 bases; junction bases outside the gene matches: 5. Germline V gene sequence: CDR1 SGHRS, CDR2 YFSETQ. This CDR3 region has 16 residues. The CDR3 reads CASSFPTSGSPGELFF. The CDR3 region has the DNA TGCGCCAGCAGCTTTCCGACTAGCGGGAGCCCCGGGGAGCTGTTTTTT.

This clone was counted many times. The chain joins TRBV5-1 to TRBJ2-3; D gene unclear. The CDR3 is 15 residues long. In germline, CDR1 is SGHRS, CDR2 YFSETQ. V lost 4 bases and J lost 6, with 18 bases in between. The CDR3 nucleotides read TGCGCCAGCAGCCAGTTCCCCGAGAAAGCGGATACGCAGTATTTT. It yields the protein CASSQFPEKADTQYF.

Ten or more counts support this clone. The chain recombines TRBV5-1 with TRBJ2-5, with D perhaps TRBD2 (6 bases). Germline V gene lookup returns CDR1 SGHRS and CDR2 YFSETQ. This CDR3 region has 14 residues. V lost 0 bases and J lost 5, with 11 bases in between. CDR3 in amino acids: CASSLVKGGETQYF. The CDR3 DNA follows: TGCGCCAGCAGCTTGGTAAAGGGAGGCGAGACCCAGTACTTC.

The chain is built from TRBV6-1 and TRBJ1-5; D unclear. Trimming left V 2 bases short and J 5 bases short, with 13 bases between. This CDR3 spans 15 amino acids. The V gene's germline CDR1 is MNHNS and CDR2 SASEGT. This chain's CDR3 is CASSENPGIYQPQHF. For the CDR3, the DNA is TGTGCCAGCAGTGAAAACCCAGGTATTTATCAGCCCCAGCATTTT.

This clone occurred many times. Here the CDR3 DNA reads TGTGCCAGCAGCCGGGACGGGATGGAGCAGTACTTC. This gives the protein CASSRDGMEQYF. The V gene is TRBV7-9, the J gene TRBJ2-7; either TRBD1 or TRBD2 may supply D (5 bases each). The CDR3 totals 12 residues. V was trimmed by 5 bases and J by 7 bases, leaving 12 bases between them. Germline V gives CDR1 SEHNR, CDR2 FQNEAQ (reference sequence).

In its sample, this clone was seen a few times. Germline and junction disagree at one end, which may indicate a read error. The chain employs TRBV6-1 and TRBJ1-1, with 8 bases lining up with TRBD1. The CDR3 extends over 16 amino acids. Germline loops: CDR1 MNHNS, CDR2 SASEGT. The CDR3 DNA sequence: TGTGCCAGCATTCCCGACAGGACAGGGTGGGACACTGAGGCTTTCTTT. Protein: CASIPDRTGWDTEAFF.

This clone is medium-sized. The gene calls are TRBV28 and TRBJ2-3, with D perhaps matching TRBD2 (6 bases). This CDR3 contains 12 residues. Deletions cut 7 bases from V and 5 bases from J, with 10 bases between. Germline CDR1 reads MDHEN; CDR2 reads SYDVKM. The DNA of the CDR3 is TGTGCCAGCAAACCGGGACTAGATACGCAGTATTTT. It yields the protein CASKPGLDTQYF.

This clone came up many times. The chain couples TRBV24-1 to TRBJ2-1; TRBD2 agrees at 8 bases. Germline CDR1 reads KGHDR; CDR2 reads SFDVKD. This CDR3 is built from 15 residues. V gave up 4 bases and J gave up 6 bases; unmatched junction bases: 7. CDR3 amino acids: CATSDPRAGVNEQFF. DNA of the CDR3: TGTGCCACCAGTGACCCCAGAGCGGGAGTCAATGAGCAGTTCTTC.

Ten or more counts support this clone. The V gene is TRBV19, the J gene TRBJ2-6, with D possibly being TRBD2 (5 bases). Germline V gene data show CDR1 as LNHDA and CDR2 as SQIVND (reference sequence). The CDR3 is 16 amino acids. V was pared by 10 bases and J by 0 bases, with 16 bases between. DNA for the CDR3: TGTGCCACCACCGGGAATCCCTCCTCTGGGGCCAACGTCCTGACTTTC. This sequence encodes CATTGNPSSGANVLTF.

Ten or more counts support this clone. V usage is TRBV19 and J usage is TRBJ1-2, with D hard to call. The CDR3 loop spans 12 amino acids. Trimming removed 3 bases from V and 3 bases from J, with 5 bases in between. Looked up from germline, CDR1 is LNHDA and CDR2 is SQIVND (reference sequence). CDR3 nucleotide sequence: TGTGCCAGTAGTATCCAGGACTATGGCTACACCTTC. Protein product: CASSIQDYGYTF.

This clone was counted a few times. This CDR3 is missing its conserved last phenylalanine or tryptophan, likely due to a read error. This chain links TRBV12-3 or TRBV12-4 with TRBJ2-2, with 8 bases lining up with TRBD2. V was clipped by 3 bases and J by 4 bases; unmatched bases: 4. The length of the CDR3 is 15 residues. The CDR3 sequence: CASSFLAGSTGELFI. CDR3 in DNA: TGTGCCAGCAGTTTCTTAGCGGGAAGCACCGGGGAGCTGTTTATT.

This clone was observed many times. This chain joins TRBV7-2 and TRBJ2-3; 9 nucleotides line up with TRBD2. The CDR3 is 16 amino acids. Germline CDR1 and CDR2: SGHTA and FQGNSA. V trimming: 5 bases; J trimming: 2 bases; junction bases outside the gene matches: 8. The CDR3 protein is CASSPLAGAHTDTQYF. The CDR3 DNA sequence: TGTGCCAGCAGCCCATTAGCGGGAGCCCACACAGATACGCAGTATTTT.

In this sample, this clone turned up a few times. The V call is TRBV19, the J call TRBJ1-2; 8 positions match TRBD1. Germline V gives CDR1 LNHDA, CDR2 SQIVND (reference sequence). J lost 5 bases, V lost 10 bases, and 9 bases had no gene match. The CDR3 length is 13 residues. The CDR3: CATRPTGVYGYTF. The DNA for the CDR3 is TGTGCCACAAGGCCGACAGGGGTTTATGGCTACACCTTC.

The table lists this clone with many counts. This sample also contains other DNA sequences that code for the same CDR3. The genes are TRBV19 and TRBJ1-4; 7 bases match TRBD1. Germline V lookup: CDR1 LNHDA, CDR2 SQIVND (reference sequence). The CDR3 is 14 residues long. The junction had 9 bases not matched to a gene; V was cut back by 7 bases and J by 7 bases. CDR3 residues: CASKADREGEKLFF. The CDR3 region has the DNA TGTGCCAGTAAGGCCGACAGGGAGGGTGAAAAACTGTTTTTT.